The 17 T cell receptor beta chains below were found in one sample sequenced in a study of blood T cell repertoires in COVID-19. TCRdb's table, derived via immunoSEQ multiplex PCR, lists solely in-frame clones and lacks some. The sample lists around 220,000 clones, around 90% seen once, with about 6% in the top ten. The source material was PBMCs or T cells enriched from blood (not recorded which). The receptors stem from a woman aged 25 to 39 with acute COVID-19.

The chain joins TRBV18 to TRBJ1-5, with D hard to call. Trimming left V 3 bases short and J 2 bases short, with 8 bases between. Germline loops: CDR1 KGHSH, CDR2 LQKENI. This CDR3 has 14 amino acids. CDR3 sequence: CASSPDGGNQPQHF. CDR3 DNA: TGTGCCAGCTCACCGGACGGGGGCAATCAGCCCCAGCATTTT. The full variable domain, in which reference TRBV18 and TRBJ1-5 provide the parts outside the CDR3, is NAGVMQNPRHLVRRRGQEARLRCSPMKGHSHVYWYRQLPEEGLKFMVYLQKENIIDESGMPKERFSAEFPKEGPSILRIQQVVRGDSAAYFCASSPDGGNQPQHFGDGTRLSIL.

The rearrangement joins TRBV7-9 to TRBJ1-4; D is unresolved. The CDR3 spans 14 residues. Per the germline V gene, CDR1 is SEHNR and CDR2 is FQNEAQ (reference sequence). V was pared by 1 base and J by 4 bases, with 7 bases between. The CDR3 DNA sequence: TGTGCCAGCAGCTTAGATCTTAGTAATGAAAAACTGTTTTTT. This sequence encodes CASSLDLSNEKLFF.

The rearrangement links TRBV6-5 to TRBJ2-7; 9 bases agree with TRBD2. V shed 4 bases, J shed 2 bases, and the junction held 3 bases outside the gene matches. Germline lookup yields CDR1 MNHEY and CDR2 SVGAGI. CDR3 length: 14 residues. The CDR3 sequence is CASSSRGRAYEQYF. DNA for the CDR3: TGTGCCAGCAGTTCTCGCGGGAGGGCCTACGAGCAGTACTTC.

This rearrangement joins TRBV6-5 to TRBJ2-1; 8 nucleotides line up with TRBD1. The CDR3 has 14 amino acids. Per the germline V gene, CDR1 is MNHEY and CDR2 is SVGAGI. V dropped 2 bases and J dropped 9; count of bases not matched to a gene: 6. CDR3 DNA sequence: TGTGCCAGCAGTTACGTGGGCAGGGGGCGTGAGCAGTTCTTC. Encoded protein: CASSYVGRGREQFF.

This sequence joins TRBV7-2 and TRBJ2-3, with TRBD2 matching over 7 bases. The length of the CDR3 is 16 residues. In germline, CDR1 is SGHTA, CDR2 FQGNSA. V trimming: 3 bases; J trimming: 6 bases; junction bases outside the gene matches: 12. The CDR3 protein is CASSFLSAGAADTQYF. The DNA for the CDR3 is TGTGCCAGCAGCTTCCTATCTGCGGGAGCGGCTGATACGCAGTATTTT.

The CDR3 bases are TGCAGCGCAAACCAGGGAGGTGGAAACACCATATATTTT. Its translation is CSANQGGGNTIYF. This rearrangement joins TRBV29-1 to TRBJ1-3; tentatively, D is TRBD1 (5 bases). The germline V and J ends were trimmed by 7 bases and 3 bases, with 13 bases remaining between them. Germline V gives CDR1 SQVTM, CDR2 ANQGSEA. This CDR3 has 13 amino acids.

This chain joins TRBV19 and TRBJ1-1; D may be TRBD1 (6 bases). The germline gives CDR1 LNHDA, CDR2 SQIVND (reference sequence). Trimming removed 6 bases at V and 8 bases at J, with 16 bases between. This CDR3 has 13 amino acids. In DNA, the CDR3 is TGTGCCAGTAGAGAGGGAGGGGGGCGCGAAGCTTTCTTT. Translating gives CASREGGGREAFF.

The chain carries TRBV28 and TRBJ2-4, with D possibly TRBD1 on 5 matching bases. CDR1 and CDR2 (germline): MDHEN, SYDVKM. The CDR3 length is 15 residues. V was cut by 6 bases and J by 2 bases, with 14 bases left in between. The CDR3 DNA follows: TGTGCCAGCAGCCCAGGGTTCGGGTCCAAAAACATTCAGTACTTC. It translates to CASSPGFGSKNIQYF.

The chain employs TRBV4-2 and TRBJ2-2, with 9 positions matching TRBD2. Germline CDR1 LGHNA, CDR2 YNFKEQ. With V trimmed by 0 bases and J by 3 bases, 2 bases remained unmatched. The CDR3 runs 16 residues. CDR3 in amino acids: CASSQEGGGDTGELFF. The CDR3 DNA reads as TGTGCCAGCAGCCAAGAAGGCGGGGGGGACACCGGGGAGCTGTTTTTT.

CDR3 in DNA: TGTGCCAGCAGTTTACTAGCGGGGAGCGAGCAGTTCTTC. Translating it yields CASSLLAGSEQFF. The gene calls are TRBV12-3 or TRBV12-4 and TRBJ2-1; 9 bases are shared with TRBD2. The CDR3 is 13 amino acids. V was pared by 2 bases and J by 10 bases, with 3 bases of the junction left unmatched.

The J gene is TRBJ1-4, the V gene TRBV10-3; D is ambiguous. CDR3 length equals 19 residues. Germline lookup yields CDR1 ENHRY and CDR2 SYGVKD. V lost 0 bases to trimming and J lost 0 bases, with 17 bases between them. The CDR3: CAISESNWAGSATNEKLFF. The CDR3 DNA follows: TGTGCCATCAGTGAGTCGAATTGGGCTGGGAGTGCAACTAATGAAAAACTGTTTTTT.

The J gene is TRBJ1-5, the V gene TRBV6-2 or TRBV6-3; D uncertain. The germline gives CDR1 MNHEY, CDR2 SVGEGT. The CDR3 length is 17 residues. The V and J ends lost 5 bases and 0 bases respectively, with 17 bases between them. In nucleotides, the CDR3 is TGTGCCAGCAGTCACCACCCGACATCCCCTAGCAATCAGCCCCAGCATTTT. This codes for CASSHHPTSPSNQPQHF.

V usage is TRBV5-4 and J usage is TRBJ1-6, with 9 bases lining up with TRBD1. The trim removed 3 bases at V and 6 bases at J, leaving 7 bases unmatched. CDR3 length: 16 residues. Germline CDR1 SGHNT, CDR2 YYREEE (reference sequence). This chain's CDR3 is CASSSVQGAFNSPLHF. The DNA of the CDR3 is TGTGCCAGCAGCTCCGTACAGGGGGCTTTTAATTCACCCCTCCACTTT. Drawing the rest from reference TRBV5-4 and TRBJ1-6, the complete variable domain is ETGVTQSPTHLIKTRGQQVTLRCSSQSGHNTVSWYQQALGQGPQFIFQYYREEENGRGNFPPRFSGLQFPNYSSELNVNALELDDSALYLCASSSVQGAFNSPLHFGNGTRLTVT.

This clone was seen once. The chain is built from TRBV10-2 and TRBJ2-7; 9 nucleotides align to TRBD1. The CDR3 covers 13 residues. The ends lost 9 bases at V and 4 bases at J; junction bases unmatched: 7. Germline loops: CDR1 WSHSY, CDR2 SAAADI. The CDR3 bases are TGCGCCAGTCTCCGGGACAGGGCTTACGAGCAGTACTTC. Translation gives CASLRDRAYEQYF.

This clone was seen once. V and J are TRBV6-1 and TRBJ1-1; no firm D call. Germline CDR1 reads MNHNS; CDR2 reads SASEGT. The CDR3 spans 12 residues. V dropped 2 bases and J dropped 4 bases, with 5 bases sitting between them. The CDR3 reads CASSEYFTEAFF. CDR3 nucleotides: TGTGCCAGCAGTGAATATTTCACTGAAGCTTTCTTT.

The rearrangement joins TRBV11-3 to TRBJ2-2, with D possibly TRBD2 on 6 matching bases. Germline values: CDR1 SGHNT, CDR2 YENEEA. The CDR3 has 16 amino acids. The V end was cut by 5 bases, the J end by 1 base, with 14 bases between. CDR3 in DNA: TGTGCCAGCAGCCCCGAGGAGGGAGGGAACACCGGGGAGCTGTTTTTT. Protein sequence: CASSPEEGGNTGELFF.

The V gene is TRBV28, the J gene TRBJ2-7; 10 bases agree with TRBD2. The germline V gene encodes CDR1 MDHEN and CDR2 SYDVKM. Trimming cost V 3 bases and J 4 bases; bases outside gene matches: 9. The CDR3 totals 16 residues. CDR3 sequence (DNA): TGTGCCAGCAGTTTCCCCCAGGCTAGCGGGAGATACGAGCAGTACTTC. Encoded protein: CASSFPQASGRYEQYF. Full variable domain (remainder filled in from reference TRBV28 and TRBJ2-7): DVKVTQSSRYLVKRTGEKVFLECVQDMDHENMFWYRQDPGLGLRLIYFSYDVKMKEKGDIPEGYSVSREKKERFSLILESASTNQTSMYLCASSFPQASGRYEQYFGPGTRLTVT.